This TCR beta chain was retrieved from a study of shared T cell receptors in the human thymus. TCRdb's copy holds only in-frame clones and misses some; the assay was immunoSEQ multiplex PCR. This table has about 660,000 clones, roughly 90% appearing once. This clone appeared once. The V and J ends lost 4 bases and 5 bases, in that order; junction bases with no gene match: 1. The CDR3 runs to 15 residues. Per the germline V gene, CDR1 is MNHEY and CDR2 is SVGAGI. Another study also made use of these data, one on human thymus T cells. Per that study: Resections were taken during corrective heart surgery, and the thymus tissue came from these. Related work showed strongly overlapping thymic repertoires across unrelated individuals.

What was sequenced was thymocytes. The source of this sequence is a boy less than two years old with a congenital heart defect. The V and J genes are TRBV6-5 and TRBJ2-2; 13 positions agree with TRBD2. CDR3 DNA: TGTGCCAGCAGTTGGACTAGCGGGAGTACCGGGGAGCTGTTTTTT. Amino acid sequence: CASSWTSGSTGELFF.